This T cell receptor (beta chain) is from a study of OX40 agonist ivuxolimab in advanced cancers. With baseline, cycle 4 day 1, and cycle 7 day 1 as timepoints, blood was sampled. The data were produced by immunoSEQ multiplex PCR, yet TCRdb's version contains in-frame clones alone and is incomplete. In the table there are 25,000 to 35,000 clones, around 85% of which are singletons. The CDR3 runs to 14 residues. In germline, CDR1 is MNHEY, CDR2 SVGAGI. The V end lost 3 bases, the J end lost 4 bases, and 13 bases lay between the germline ends. The sequence was obtained from an adult with an advanced solid tumor such as melanoma, head and neck, liver or kidney cancer. Sample: CD4+ or CD8+ T cells sorted from blood, taken in a trial of the OX40 agonist ivuxolimab. The chain recombines TRBV6-5 with TRBJ2-7, with D tentatively TRBD2 (5 bases). CDR3 nucleotide sequence: TGTGCCAGCAGTTATTCCTCGCCGGGGTACGAGCAGTACTTC. Its protein is CASSYSSPGYEQYF.